This T cell receptor (beta chain) was found in a study of identical twins. The sample holds many counts of this clonotype. What it recognizes is unknown. Trimming cost V 7 bases and J 1 base; bases outside gene matches: 2. The CDR3 totals 13 residues. The germline V gene has CDR1 MRHNA and CDR2 SNTAGT. General study results and limits: Monozygotic twin pairs showed more out-of-frame TCR alpha sharing than models estimated.

Through template switching, a universal primer site was introduced, and the cDNA contained unique molecular identifiers. TCRdb reprocessed the 5' RACE reads via MiXCR and lists one record per CDR3 protein. Of 640,000 or so distinct CDR3 sequences listed, 5.5% to 6.5% are singletons. This sequence originates from a man aged 18 to 29 in good health. Sequencing input: naive T cells sorted from blood. V is TRBV6-4 and J is TRBJ2-3, with 7 bases matching TRBD2. CDR3 protein: CASKRDRTDTQYF. Here the CDR3 DNA reads TGTGCCAGCAAGCGGGATCGCACAGATACGCAGTATTTT.